The 9 T cell receptor beta chains below come from one sample, sequenced in a study of CD8+CD57+ T cells in acquired aplastic anemia. Genomic DNA acted as the template from which TCR beta VDJ combination and CDR3 sequence profiling were carried out. TCRdb processed the reads anew with MiXCR; each CDR3 protein has one entry. The sample lists about 130,000 distinct CDR3 sequences; 48% were seen once. Specimen: sorted CD4+, CD8+, or CD8+CD57+ T cells (not recorded which) from PBMCs. These receptors were taken from a human donor in good health, serving as a control.

This clonotype was seen many times. The V gene is TRBV24-1, the J gene TRBJ1-1; perhaps TRBD1 as D (5 bases). Germline V gene lookup returns CDR1 KGHDR and CDR2 SFDVKD. V was pared by 8 bases and J by 5 bases, with 14 bases between. The CDR3 is 13 amino acids. Here the CDR3 DNA reads TGTGCCACCACCGGCAGGGTTCTAACTGAAGCTTTCTTT. Translated, it gives CATTGRVLTEAFF.

The chain joins TRBV2 to TRBJ1-5; unclear D gene. V was cut by 4 bases and J by 9 bases, with 13 bases left in between. The CDR3 has 13 residues. Germline V gives CDR1 SNHLY, CDR2 FYNNEI. DNA for the CDR3: TGTGCCAGCAGTGCTACAGAGCCATGGCCCCAGCATTTT. Translated, it gives CASSATEPWPQHF.

Many counts were recorded for this clonotype. This sequence joins TRBV11-2 and TRBJ2-6; D is ambiguous. This CDR3 has 16 residues. V gave up 3 bases and J gave up 3 bases, with 12 bases separating them. Germline values: CDR1 SGHAT, CDR2 FQNNGV. The CDR3 reads CASSFRFTIGANVLTF. CDR3 DNA sequence: TGTGCCAGCAGCTTCAGGTTTACGATTGGGGCCAACGTCCTGACTTTC.

The chain links TRBV10-3 to TRBJ2-1, with a tentative D call TRBD2 (6 bases). There are 14 residues in the CDR3. Trimming stripped 2 bases from V and 4 bases from J, with 9 bases between. Germline assignment: CDR1 ENHRY and CDR2 SYGVKD. The CDR3 DNA sequence: TGTGCCATCAGTGAGGCTAGCGATTACAATGAGCAGTTCTTC. Amino acids: CAISEASDYNEQFF.

The genes are TRBV4-3 and TRBJ2-2, with D perhaps matching TRBD1 (6 bases). The CDR3 length is 15 residues. The germline CDR1 and CDR2 sequences are LGHNA and YSLEER. Trimming pared 3 bases from V and 2 bases from J, leaving 10 bases between. This chain's CDR3 is CASSQFGTNTGELFF. CDR3 DNA: TGCGCCAGCAGCCAGTTCGGGACAAACACCGGGGAGCTGTTTTTT.

This clonotype was seen at least ten times. The gene calls are TRBV5-5 and TRBJ2-7, with D maybe TRBD1 (6 bases). V lost 1 base to trimming and J lost 5 bases, with 10 bases between them. CDR1 is SGHKS, CDR2 YYEKEE, per germline (reference sequence). CDR3 length equals 13 residues. CDR3 nucleotides: TGTGCCAGCAGCTTGCTCAAGGGGGACGAGCAGTACTTC. It codes for CASSLLKGDEQYF.

The V and J genes are TRBV9 and TRBJ2-7; 9 nucleotides line up with TRBD2. V dropped 2 bases and J dropped 3; count of bases not matched to a gene: 6. This CDR3 region has 15 residues. Germline CDR1 SGDLS, CDR2 YYNGEE. CDR3 protein: CASSVGASGVYEQYF. The CDR3 DNA reads TGTGCCAGCAGCGTTGGGGCTAGCGGGGTCTACGAGCAGTACTTC. The whole variable domain, remainder taken from reference TRBV9 and TRBJ2-7, is DSGVTQTPKHLITATGQRVTLRCSPRSGDLSVYWYQQSLDQGLQFLIQYYNGEERAKGNILERFSAQQFPDLHSELNLSSLELGDSALYFCASSVGASGVYEQYFGPGTRLTVT.

About this clonotype itself: A junction end diverges from the germline sequence, so it may reflect a read error. The chain carries TRBV15 and TRBJ1-5; no firm D call. CDR3 length: 14 residues. The V gene's germline CDR1 is LNHNV and CDR2 YYDKDF (reference sequence). The CDR3 reads CATSSAPSNQPQHF. As DNA, the CDR3 is TGTGCCACCAGCAGCGCTCCTAGCAACCAGCCCCAGCATTTT.

This chain links TRBV7-6 with TRBJ1-5, with a possible D match to TRBD1 (5 bases). This CDR3 comprises 18 residues. Germline CDR1 SGHVS, CDR2 FNYEAQ. Deletions cut 1 base from V and 6 bases from J, with 22 bases between. This chain's CDR3 is CASSLESGTSFGVQPQHF. CDR3 sequence (DNA): TGTGCCAGCAGCTTAGAATCGGGGACTTCCTTCGGTGTTCAGCCCCAGCATTTT.